This TCR beta chain was profiled in a study of OX40 agonist ivuxolimab in advanced cancers. TCRdb's table, derived via immunoSEQ multiplex PCR, lists solely in-frame clones and lacks some. Of about 72,000 clones listed, 88% were seen once; the top ten hold approximately 0.92%. The germline V gene encodes CDR1 SGHRS and CDR2 YFSETQ. The CDR3 consists of 14 residues. Trimming removed 5 bases from V and 5 bases from J; junction bases left unmatched: 6. The clonotype comes from an adult with an advanced solid tumor such as melanoma, head and neck, liver or kidney cancer. This sequence joins TRBV5-1 and TRBJ2-5; 10 positions match TRBD1. Sequenced here: CD4+ or CD8+ T cells sorted from blood, sampled in a trial of the OX40 agonist ivuxolimab. The CDR3: CASRAGTGDETQYF. CDR3 DNA sequence: TGCGCCAGCAGGGCCGGGACAGGGGATGAGACCCAGTACTTC.